This is a list of T cell receptor beta chains from one sample in a study of response to subunit inactivated influenza vaccine. TCRdb reprocessed the RT-PCR reads with MiXCR, giving one entry per CDR3 protein. The table includes around 540,000 distinct CDR3 sequences, 10% to 15% detected once. Source: PBMCs from blood, taken on the day of vaccination. The source is a man in his fifties or sixties who received an inactivated influenza vaccine. Both conserved end residues are part of each CDR3. Each record gives: V gene, clone size, D gene, J gene, CDR3 protein, CDR3 DNA. D genes are given only for firm matches. Part of the rows lack a size; the others show once, few, many or a class for expanded clones.

>TRBV7-2|few|TRBD2|TRBJ2-1
CASSAGTRAYNEQFF
TGTGCCAGCAGCGCCGGGACTAGAGCCTACAATGAGCAGTTCTTC
>TRBV5-5|few|NA|TRBJ2-7
CASSLGSWVEQYF
TGTGCCAGCAGCTTGGGGTCTTGGGTCGAGCAGTACTTC
>TRBV4-3|many|NA|TRBJ2-1
CASSQEGSADPWDEQFF
TGCGCCAGCAGCCAAGAGGGGAGCGCAGATCCCTGGGATGAGCAGTTCTTC
>TRBV6-1|few|NA|TRBJ2-7
CASNAGPPYEQYF
TGTGCCAGCAACGCTGGGCCTCCCTACGAGCAGTACTTC
>TRBV2|NA|NA|TRBJ2-3
CASTESTDTQYF
TGTGCCAGCACCGAGTCTACAGATACGCAGTATTTT
>TRBV12-3/TRBV12-4|many|NA|TRBJ2-7
CASSFGETYEQYF
TGCGCCAGCAGCTTCGGGGAAACCTACGAGCAGTACTTC
>TRBV4-3|NA|TRBD1|TRBJ1-6
CASSQSTGSYSPLHF
TGCGCCAGCAGCCAGTCGACAGGGTCGTATTCACCCCTCCACTTT
>TRBV18|NA|NA|TRBJ1-1
CASSTLEDTEAFF
TGTGCCAGCTCAACCCTAGAGGACACTGAAGCTTTCTTT
>TRBV12-3/TRBV12-4|NA|NA|TRBJ2-7
CASSTGFLQYF
TGTGCCAGCAGCACAGGGTTTTTGCAGTACTTC
>TRBV29-1|few|TRBD2|TRBJ2-1
CSVVRGRAFNEQFF
TGCAGCGTTGTTCGCGGGAGGGCCTTCAATGAGCAGTTCTTC
>TRBV5-1|many|NA|TRBJ1-1
CASSLESAGTEAFF
TGCGCCAGCAGCTTGGAGTCGGCGGGCACTGAAGCTTTCTTT
>TRBV20-1|NA|NA|TRBJ1-2
CSARVTTNYGYTF
TGCAGTGCTAGAGTTACTACTAACTATGGCTACACCTTC
>TRBV15|few|TRBD1|TRBJ2-3
CATSSGTGFVTDTQYF
TGTGCCACCAGCAGCGGGACAGGGTTTGTCACAGATACGCAGTATTTT
>TRBV20-1|NA|NA|TRBJ2-3
CSARDARPTGITDTQYF
TGCAGTGCTAGAGATGCCCGCCCGACAGGAATCACAGATACGCAGTATTTT
>TRBV10-3|few|TRBD2|TRBJ2-1
CAISEFGGGYNEQFF
TGTGCCATCAGTGAATTCGGGGGGGGATACAATGAGCAGTTCTTC
>TRBV4-3|few|NA|TRBJ2-7
CASSPRSSDEQYF
TGCGCCAGCAGCCCCCGATCTTCGGATGAGCAGTACTTC
>TRBV5-1|NA|TRBD1|TRBJ2-1
CASSLEGPGGYRNEQFF
TGCGCCAGCAGCTTGGAGGGCCCAGGGGGTTATCGCAATGAGCAGTTCTTC
>TRBV20-1|few|NA|TRBJ2-1
CSARDHPANEQFF
TGCAGTGCTAGAGATCACCCCGCTAATGAGCAGTTCTTC
>TRBV15|NA|NA|TRBJ2-1
CATSRGTSTSYNEQFF
TGTGCCACCAGCAGAGGGACCAGTACCTCCTACAATGAGCAGTTCTTC
>TRBV12-3/TRBV12-4|NA|NA|TRBJ1-5
CASSLGPGGFQPQHF
TGTGCCAGCAGTTTAGGTCCCGGGGGCTTTCAGCCCCAGCATTTT
>TRBV20-1|NA|NA|TRBJ2-4
CSPLSSTLAKNIQYF
TGCAGTCCGTTGAGTTCCACTCTAGCCAAAAACATTCAGTACTTC
>TRBV3-1|many|NA|TRBJ1-1
CASSQDPRQEAFF
TGTGCCAGCAGCCAAGATCCGAGACAGGAAGCTTTCTTT
>TRBV5-1|NA|TRBD2|TRBJ2-7
CASSKASGGSYEQYF
TGCGCCAGCAGCAAAGCTAGCGGGGGCTCCTACGAGCAGTACTTC
>TRBV20-1|few|TRBD2|TRBJ2-4
CSAGGASGSIAKNIQYF
TGCAGTGCTGGCGGGGCCAGCGGGAGCATAGCCAAAAACATTCAGTACTTC
>TRBV6-1|NA|TRBD1|TRBJ2-7
CASSPSLGQSSYEQYF
TGTGCCAGCAGCCCCTCTTTGGGACAGTCCTCCTACGAGCAGTACTTC
>TRBV6-5|NA|TRBD2|TRBJ2-1
CASSYTSLRGAYKEQFF
TGTGCCAGCAGTTACACCTCTTTGCGGGGGGCTTACAAGGAGCAGTTCTTC
>TRBV20-1|many|TRBD1|TRBJ2-2
CSARLTGYTGELFF
TGCAGTGCTAGATTGACAGGGTACACCGGGGAGCTGTTTTTT
>TRBV7-6|many|NA|TRBJ1-2
CASSPRGADYGYTF
TGTGCCAGCAGCCCGAGGGGGGCGGACTATGGCTACACCTTC
>TRBV6-1|many|NA|TRBJ2-7
CATLLIRSSYEQYF
TGTGCCACCCTGCTGATCCGGTCCTCCTACGAGCAGTACTTC
>TRBV14|many|NA|TRBJ2-1
CASSPMGSYNEQFF
TGTGCCAGCAGCCCCATGGGGAGTTACAATGAGCAGTTCTTC
>TRBV3-1|few|NA|TRBJ2-1
CASSQGFRTNYNEQFF
TGTGCCAGCAGCCAAGGGTTCAGGACGAACTACAATGAGCAGTTCTTC
>TRBV11-2|few|TRBD2|TRBJ2-5
CASSLVVSGPFGETQYF
TGTGCCAGCAGCTTAGTGGTTAGCGGGCCGTTTGGAGAGACCCAGTACTTC
>TRBV7-2|few|NA|TRBJ1-5
CASSLVVGVGQPQHF
TGTGCCAGCAGCTTAGTGGTGGGGGTGGGTCAGCCCCAGCATTTT
>TRBV7-2|few|NA|TRBJ2-3
CASRQGRSTDTQYF
TGTGCCAGCAGGCAAGGCCGCAGCACAGATACGCAGTATTTT
>TRBV12-3/TRBV12-4|NA|NA|TRBJ2-5
CASSLGRGRETQYF
TGTGCCAGCAGTTTGGGCAGGGGTCGGGAGACCCAGTACTTC
>TRBV4-1|many|TRBD2|TRBJ2-3
CASSHRLAGGRTDTQYF
TGCGCCAGCAGCCACCGACTAGCGGGGGGTAGAACAGATACGCAGTATTTT
>TRBV6-1|NA|NA|TRBJ2-2
CASRETTGELFF
TGTGCCAGCAGGGAAACCACCGGGGAGCTGTTTTTT
>TRBV6-2/TRBV6-3|NA|NA|TRBJ2-2
CASTGGLANTGELFF
TGTGCCAGCACAGGGGGACTGGCGAACACCGGGGAGCTGTTTTTT
>TRBV6-1|few|NA|TRBJ2-1
CASSQDSQTFSYNEQFF
TGTGCCAGCAGCCAGGACTCCCAGACGTTTTCCTACAATGAGCAGTTCTTC
>TRBV28|NA|NA|TRBJ2-3
CASSLRGTRRGTDTQYF
TGTGCCAGCAGTTTACGCGGGACTCGACGAGGCACAGATACGCAGTATTTT
>TRBV28|many|TRBD1|TRBJ2-7
CASSLYGTADEQYF
TGTGCCAGCAGTTTATACGGGACAGCCGACGAGCAGTACTTC
>TRBV12-3/TRBV12-4|few|NA|TRBJ1-4
CASSLGVKLFF
TGTGCCAGCAGTTTAGGAGTAAAACTGTTTTTT
>TRBV5-1|many|NA|TRBJ2-7
CASSPPGYEQYF
TGCGCCAGCAGCCCGCCCGGCTACGAGCAGTACTTC
>TRBV4-1|few|NA|TRBJ2-2
CASSQEGWGADTGELFF
TGCGCCAGCAGCCAAGAAGGTTGGGGGGCGGACACCGGGGAGCTGTTTTTT
>TRBV15|NA|NA|TRBJ1-3
CATGADSYSGNTIYF
TGTGCCACCGGTGCGGACAGTTACTCTGGAAACACCATATATTTT
>TRBV24-1|many|NA|TRBJ1-5
CATSADGRGRNQPQHF
TGTGCCACCAGTGCCGATGGCCGAGGCCGCAATCAGCCCCAGCATTTT
>TRBV6-1|few|NA|TRBJ1-4
CASSPDRTNEKLFF
TGTGCCAGCAGCCCCGACAGAACTAATGAAAAACTGTTTTTT
>TRBV20-1|many|NA|TRBJ2-3
CSARDPAGTDTQYF
TGCAGTGCTAGAGATCCGGCAGGCACAGATACGCAGTATTTT
>TRBV28|few|NA|TRBJ2-3
CASSFPRKAGKGSTDTQYF
TGTGCCAGCAGTTTCCCCCGGAAGGCTGGGAAGGGGAGCACAGATACGCAGTATTTT